These 11 T cell receptor beta chains originate from one sample sequenced in a study of blood T cell repertoires in COVID-19. Assay used: immunoSEQ multiplex PCR; TCRdb lists only in-frame clones, some missing. Of roughly 76,000 clones in the sample, around 86% were seen once. Sequencing was performed on peripheral blood. These receptor sequences come from a woman at least 80 years old with active or convalescent COVID-19.

The rearrangement uses TRBV28 and TRBJ1-4; a possible D gene is TRBD1 (6 bases). The CDR3 sequence is 16 residues long. CDR1 is MDHEN, CDR2 SYDVKM, per germline. Trimming shortened V by 5 bases and J by 4 bases, and 17 bases separated the two germline ends. CDR3 amino acids: CASSPPPGARNEKLFF. In nucleotides, the CDR3 is TGTGCCAGCAGTCCACCGCCAGGGGCGCGTAATGAAAAACTGTTTTTT.

The chain carries TRBV19 and TRBJ2-3; D gene ambiguous. The V end was cut by 0 bases, the J end by 6 bases, with 13 bases between. The CDR3 totals 15 residues. Germline loops: CDR1 LNHDA, CDR2 SQIVND (reference sequence). CDR3: CASSIDPPPRDTQYF. DNA for the CDR3: TGTGCCAGTAGTATAGATCCCCCTCCCCGTGATACGCAGTATTTT.

The chain couples TRBV7-9 to TRBJ2-2, with unresolved D. The V end lost 2 bases, the J end lost 1 base, and 8 bases lay between the germline ends. Germline V gives CDR1 SEHNR, CDR2 FQNEAQ (reference sequence). The CDR3 length is 15 residues. CDR3 coding DNA: TGTGCCAGCAGCTTATCCAGATTGAACACCGGGGAGCTGTTTTTT. Translation gives CASSLSRLNTGELFF.

The V call is TRBV25-1, the J call TRBJ1-2; D is uncertain. The V end was cut by 3 bases, the J end by 7 bases, with 15 bases between. Germline CDR1 MGHDK, CDR2 SYGVNS. The length of the CDR3 is 14 residues. This chain's CDR3 is CASSDVTGIGGYTF. The CDR3 region has the DNA TGTGCCAGCAGTGACGTAACGGGGATCGGTGGCTACACCTTC.

J is TRBJ2-7 and V is TRBV27, with 7 bases lining up with TRBD1. The V gene's germline CDR1 is MNHEY and CDR2 SMNVEV (reference sequence). This CDR3 has 14 amino acids. Losses at the gene ends were 3 bases for V and 6 bases for J; bases not matched to a gene: 8. DNA of the CDR3: TGTGCCAGCAGTTTGCCCGGGACAGTCGGCGAGCAGTACTTC. Protein: CASSLPGTVGEQYF.

The rearrangement links TRBV19 to TRBJ1-1, with TRBD1 identical over 8 bases. The CDR3 loop spans 14 amino acids. With V trimmed by 7 bases and J by 7 bases, 11 bases remained unmatched. The germline V gene has CDR1 LNHDA and CDR2 SQIVND (reference sequence). DNA of the CDR3: TGTGCCAGTATCGACAGGGGCAGGGCCCATGAAGCTTTCTTT. Translating it yields CASIDRGRAHEAFF.

The genes are TRBV9 and TRBJ2-3, with D maybe TRBD2 (5 bases). The CDR3 has 15 amino acids. Trimming left V 0 bases short and J 5 bases short, with 13 bases between. Germline V CDR1 and CDR2: SGDLS, YYNGEE. CDR3 protein: CASSVASGVRDTQYF. CDR3 coding DNA: TGTGCCAGCAGCGTAGCGAGCGGAGTGAGAGATACGCAGTATTTT.

The chain carries TRBV28 and TRBJ1-1; 7 bases agree with TRBD1. V was pared by 4 bases and J by 2 bases, with 7 bases of the junction left unmatched. CDR3 length: 15 residues. Germline loops: CDR1 MDHEN, CDR2 SYDVKM. CDR3 nucleotide sequence: TGTGCCAGCAGTTCACAGGGGAAGGGTAACACTGAAGCTTTCTTT. Its protein is CASSSQGKGNTEAFF. The entire variable domain, with the rest obtained from reference TRBV28 and TRBJ1-1, is as follows: DVKVTQSSRYLVKRTGEKVFLECVQDMDHENMFWYRQDPGLGLRLIYFSYDVKMKEKGDIPEGYSVSREKKERFSLILESASTNQTSMYLCASSSQGKGNTEAFFGQGTRLTVV.

The chain is built from TRBV5-6 and TRBJ1-4, with a possible D match to TRBD1 (5 bases). The CDR3 loop spans 16 amino acids. Trimming pared 4 bases from V and 0 bases from J, leaving 13 bases between. In germline, CDR1 is SGHDT, CDR2 YYEEEE. The CDR3 sequence is CASSRPTGATNEKLFF. The CDR3 DNA follows: TGTGCCAGCAGCCGCCCCACAGGTGCAACTAATGAAAAACTGTTTTTT.

The chain carries TRBV24-1 and TRBJ2-2; 8 bases map to TRBD1. The CDR3 runs to 17 residues. From germline, CDR1 is KGHDR and CDR2 SFDVKD. V lost 3 bases, J lost 5 bases, and 10 bases stayed unmatched. The CDR3 coding sequence is TGTGCCACCAGTGATGTAACAGGGGGAATCGGAACCGGGGAGCTGTTTTTT. Protein: CATSDVTGGIGTGELFF.

The chain employs TRBV7-2 and TRBJ1-2, with a possible D match to TRBD1 (6 bases). Per germline, CDR1 SGHTA and CDR2 FQGNSA. CDR3 length equals 13 residues. The V gene lost 3 bases and the J gene lost 6 bases, with 11 bases spanning the gap. This CDR3 is CASSFGTGNGYTF. DNA of the CDR3: TGTGCCAGCAGCTTTGGTACAGGGAATGGCTACACCTTC.